This T cell receptor (beta chain) derives from a study of blood T cell repertoires in COVID-19. Study summary: Italy, Spain and the United States were the sources of the convalescent and acute COVID-19 samples. PBMCs, B-cell-depleted T cells, or T cells were the source of the cDNA or gDNA that made up the material.

CDR1 and CDR2 from the germline V gene are GTSNPN and SVGIG (reference sequence). V lost 4 bases, J lost 6 bases, and 12 bases lay in between. The CDR3 runs 13 residues. Source study methods: Nucleated cell counts were estimated from reference gene primer amplification. TCRdb keeps only in-frame clones here, not all; method: immunoSEQ multiplex PCR. The V and J calls and clone size are taken from that table; D and trimming were inferred from the DNA. Among over 120,000 clones listed, 60% to 80% were seen once. The sample consisted of peripheral blood. The rearrangement links TRBV30 to TRBJ2-2, with D maybe TRBD2 (6 bases). The sequence was collected from a woman aged 50 to 60 with active or convalescent COVID-19. The CDR3 DNA follows: TGTGCCTGGAAGACCACGGGGGCCGGGGAGCTGTTTTTT. Residues: CAWKTTGAGELFF.